The 14 T cell receptor beta chains reported below all come from one sample, sequenced in a study of response to subunit inactivated influenza vaccine. TCRdb passed the RT-PCR reads through MiXCR, listing each CDR3 protein once. Of more than 450,000 distinct CDR3 sequences in the sample, roughly 10% were seen once. The same sample was also used in a study of T cells expressing NK-cell markers. That paper states: Synthesis of TCR beta cDNA relied on 5'RACE template switching carrying UMIs.

Sample: PBMCs from blood, taken on the day of vaccination. These receptors originate from a man over 45 who received an inactivated influenza vaccine.

This clonotype was counted between two and nine times. The rearrangement joins TRBV7-9 to TRBJ2-3; D uncertain. V was clipped by 4 bases and J by 3 bases, with 17 bases between them. From germline, CDR1 is SEHNR and CDR2 FQNEAQ (reference sequence). There are 16 residues in the CDR3. The CDR3 bases are TGTGCCAGCAGCTACCAGACTGAAGTGGGGACAGATACGCAGTATTTT. This codes for CASSYQTEVGTDTQYF. Filled out from reference TRBV7-9 and TRBJ2-3, the complete variable domain reads DTGVSQNPRHKITKRGQNVTFRCDPISEHNRLYWYRQTLGQGPEFLTYFQNEAQLEKSRLLSDRFSAERPKGSFSTLEIQRTEQGDSAMYLCASSYQTEVGTDTQYFGPGTRLTVL.

This clonotype showed up just a few times. The V call is TRBV6-5, the J call TRBJ1-1; TRBD1 is a possible D gene (6 bases). Germline CDR1 and CDR2: MNHEY and SVGAGI. CDR3 length: 12 residues. V was cut by 1 base and J by 8 bases, with 8 bases left in between. The DNA for the CDR3 is TGTGCCAGCAGTTACTTCGGGGGCGAAGCTTTCTTT. As protein: CASSYFGGEAFF.

Many counts were recorded for this clonotype. The chain joins TRBV12-3 or TRBV12-4 to TRBJ2-1; the match to TRBD2 covers 7 bases. Trimming cost V 2 bases and J 3 bases; bases outside gene matches: 4. The length of the CDR3 is 15 residues. This CDR3 is CASSLYGGGYNEQFF. The CDR3 region has the DNA TGTGCCAGCAGTTTATATGGCGGGGGCTACAATGAGCAGTTCTTC.

The V gene is TRBV27, the J gene TRBJ2-6; D ambiguous. Germline CDR1 is MNHEY and CDR2 is SMNVEV (reference sequence). The CDR3 contains 18 residues. V was trimmed by 3 bases and J by 0 bases, leaving 15 bases between them. CDR3 protein: CASSFGFLYNSGANVLTF. The CDR3 nucleotides are TGTGCCAGCAGTTTCGGGTTCCTCTACAACTCTGGGGCCAACGTCCTGACTTTC.

The chain uses TRBV3-1 and TRBJ2-6; D is possibly TRBD1 (6 bases). This CDR3 spans 17 amino acids. The V end lost 2 bases, the J end lost 0 bases, and 11 bases lay between the germline ends. Germline assignment: CDR1 LGHDT and CDR2 YNNKEL (reference sequence). The CDR3 spells CASSQRGTFSGANVLTF. CDR3 DNA: TGTGCCAGCAGCCAAAGGGGGACCTTCTCTGGGGCCAACGTCCTGACTTTC.

This clonotype occurred many times. The V call is TRBV29-1, the J call TRBJ1-5, with D hard to call. The V end lost 8 bases, the J end lost 4 bases, and 15 bases lay between the germline ends. The length of the CDR3 is 13 residues. CDR1 is SQVTM, CDR2 ANQGSEA, per germline. CDR3 region: CSPPDMGNQPQHF. The CDR3 DNA reads TGCAGCCCCCCCGATATGGGTAATCAGCCCCAGCATTTT.

In this sample, this clonotype turned up a few times. The CDR3 DNA follows: TGTGCCAGCAGCCAAGATAGCGGGAGTTGGACCGGGGAGCTGTTTTTT. Translated: CASSQDSGSWTGELFF. The rearrangement joins TRBV3-1 to TRBJ2-2; TRBD2 aligns across 9 bases. Per the germline V gene, CDR1 is LGHDT and CDR2 is YNNKEL (reference sequence). The V gene end was trimmed by 0 bases and the J gene end by 5 bases; junction bases not matched to a gene: 4. The CDR3 totals 16 residues.

The J gene is TRBJ2-7, the V gene TRBV7-2; D remains unclear. Germline V gene data show CDR1 as SGHTA and CDR2 as FQGNSA. V gave up 4 bases and J gave up 4 bases, with 11 bases separating them. There are 13 residues in the CDR3. As DNA, the CDR3 is TGTGCCAGCAGCTCCGTCGTGGGATACGAGCAGTACTTC. It encodes CASSSVVGYEQYF.

V gene TRBV20-1 combines with J gene TRBJ2-7; the D call may be TRBD1 or TRBD2 (6 bases each). V lost 5 bases, J lost 5 bases, and 19 bases lay in between. The CDR3 is made up of 14 amino acids. In germline, CDR1 is DFQATT, CDR2 SNEGSKA (reference sequence). CDR3 bases: TGCAGTGCTGAGGACAGATCCCGGGGGAACGAGCAGTACTTC. This sequence encodes CSAEDRSRGNEQYF.

This clonotype was counted at least ten times. The chain is built from TRBV18 and TRBJ2-3; 7 bases fit TRBD2. Germline V CDR1 and CDR2: KGHSH, LQKENI. V lost 6 bases to trimming and J lost 0 bases; unmatched junction nucleotides: 18. The CDR3 is 19 amino acids. The CDR3 region has the DNA TGTGCCAGCTCGCTACCCTCCGGGGGAGGGAAAAATAGCACAGATACGCAGTATTTT. This codes for CASSLPSGGGKNSTDTQYF.

The rearrangement links TRBV7-6 to TRBJ2-1; perhaps TRBD2 as D (5 bases). The ends were cut back, 6 bases at V and 9 bases at J, with 12 bases in the middle. This CDR3 spans 12 amino acids. Germline V gene sequence: CDR1 SGHVS, CDR2 FNYEAQ. The CDR3 sequence is CASSTSGGEQFF. CDR3 nucleotides: TGTGCCAGCAGTACCAGCGGCGGTGAGCAGTTCTTC.

V and J are TRBV20-1 and TRBJ2-2; D is unclear. Trimming cost V 0 bases and J 8 bases, with 13 bases left between them. The germline CDR1 and CDR2 sequences are DFQATT and SNEGSKA (reference sequence). This CDR3 has 14 residues. The CDR3 bases are TGCAGTGCTAGAGAAGGGCGAAGAATAGGGGAGCTGTTTTTT. As protein: CSAREGRRIGELFF.

The sample holds a few counts of this clonotype. The chain combines TRBV2 with TRBJ2-5; TRBD1 agrees at 8 bases. Germline V gives CDR1 SNHLY, CDR2 FYNNEI. The CDR3 is made up of 14 amino acids. After removal of 3 bases from V and 7 bases from J, the junction contained 7 bases not matched to a gene. Here the CDR3 DNA reads TGTGCCAGCAGTGATAGGACAGGGCATCGGACCCAGTACTTC. It translates to CASSDRTGHRTQYF.

This clonotype was detected only a few times. This chain links TRBV11-2 with TRBJ2-7; D not certain. CDR3 length: 14 amino acids. Trimming removed 8 bases from V and 6 bases from J, with 20 bases in between. In germline, CDR1 is SGHAT, CDR2 FQNNGV. This CDR3 is CASQPGPLLREQYF. DNA of the CDR3: TGTGCCAGCCAACCAGGACCCTTGCTCCGCGAGCAGTACTTC.